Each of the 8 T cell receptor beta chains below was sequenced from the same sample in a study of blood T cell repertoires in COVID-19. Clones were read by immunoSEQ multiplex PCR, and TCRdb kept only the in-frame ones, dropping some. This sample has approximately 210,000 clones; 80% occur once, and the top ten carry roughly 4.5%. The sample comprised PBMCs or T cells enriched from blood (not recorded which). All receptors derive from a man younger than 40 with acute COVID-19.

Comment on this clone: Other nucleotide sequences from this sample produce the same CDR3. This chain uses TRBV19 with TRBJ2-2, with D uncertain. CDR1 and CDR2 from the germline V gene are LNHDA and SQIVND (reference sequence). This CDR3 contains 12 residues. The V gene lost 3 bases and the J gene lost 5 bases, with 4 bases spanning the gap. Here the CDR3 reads CASSIRTGELFF. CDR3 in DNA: TGTGCCAGTAGTATCAGAACCGGGGAGCTGTTTTTT.

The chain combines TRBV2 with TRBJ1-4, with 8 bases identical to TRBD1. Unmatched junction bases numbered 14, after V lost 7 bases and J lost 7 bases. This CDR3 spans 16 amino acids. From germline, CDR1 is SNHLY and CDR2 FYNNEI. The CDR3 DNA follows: TGTGCCAGCACCGCCCCGGACAGGGAGAAGGGTGAAAAACTGTTTTTT. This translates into CASTAPDREKGEKLFF.

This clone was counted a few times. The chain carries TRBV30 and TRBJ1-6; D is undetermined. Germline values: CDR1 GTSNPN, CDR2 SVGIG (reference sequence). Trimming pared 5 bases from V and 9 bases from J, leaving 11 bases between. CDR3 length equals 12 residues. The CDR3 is CAWGPGSSPLHF. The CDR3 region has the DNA TGTGCCTGGGGACCGGGGAGTTCACCCCTCCACTTT. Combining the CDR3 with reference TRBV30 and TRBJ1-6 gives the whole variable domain SQTIHQWPATLVQPVGSPLSLECTVEGTSNPNLYWYRQAAGRGLQLLFYSVGIGQISSEVPQNLSASRPQDRQFILSSKKLLLSDSGFYLCAWGPGSSPLHFGNGTRLTVT.

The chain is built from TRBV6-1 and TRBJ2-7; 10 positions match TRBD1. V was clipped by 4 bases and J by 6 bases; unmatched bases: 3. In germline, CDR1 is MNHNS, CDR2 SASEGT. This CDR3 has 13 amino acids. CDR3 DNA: TGTGCCAGCAGTGGACAGGGGGCAGGCGAGCAGTACTTC. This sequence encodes CASSGQGAGEQYF.

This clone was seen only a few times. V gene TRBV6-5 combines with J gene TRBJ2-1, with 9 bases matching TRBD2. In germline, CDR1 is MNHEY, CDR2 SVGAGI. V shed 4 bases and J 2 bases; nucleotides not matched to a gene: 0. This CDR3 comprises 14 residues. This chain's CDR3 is CASSSSGAYNEQFF. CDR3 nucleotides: TGTGCCAGCAGTTCTAGCGGGGCCTACAATGAGCAGTTCTTC.

The CDR3 reads CASSGQSYGYTF. For the CDR3, the DNA is TGTGCCAGCAGCGGACAGTCCTATGGCTACACCTTC. V usage is TRBV7-9 and J usage is TRBJ1-2; D possibly corresponds to TRBD1 (6 bases). Germline V gene sequence: CDR1 SEHNR, CDR2 FQNEAQ (reference sequence). V was clipped by 5 bases and J by 4 bases, with 8 bases between them. The CDR3 is 12 amino acids.

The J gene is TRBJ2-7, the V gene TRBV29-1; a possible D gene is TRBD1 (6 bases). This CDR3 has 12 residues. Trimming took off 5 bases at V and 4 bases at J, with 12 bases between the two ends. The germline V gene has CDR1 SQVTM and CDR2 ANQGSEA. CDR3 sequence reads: CSVPGHPYEQYF. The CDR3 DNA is TGCAGCGTTCCGGGACACCCATACGAGCAGTACTTC.

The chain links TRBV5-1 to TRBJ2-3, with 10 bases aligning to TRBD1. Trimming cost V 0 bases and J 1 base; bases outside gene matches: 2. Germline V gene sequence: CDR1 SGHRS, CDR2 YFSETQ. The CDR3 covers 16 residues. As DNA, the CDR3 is TGCGCCAGCAGCTTGGTAGGGACAGGGGGCACAGATACGCAGTATTTT. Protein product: CASSLVGTGGTDTQYF.